This TCR beta chain is from a study of radiation and T cells in renal cell carcinoma. This table comes from immunoSEQ multiplex PCR, and its TCRdb copy is limited to in-frame clones, with some not included. The sample holds around 16,000 clones; approximately 48% are singletons and the top ten take approximately 40%. Documented treatment: 15 Gy SBRT to primary tumor, nephrectomy 4 weeks later. This CDR3 is 16 amino acids long. The ends were cut back, 1 base at V and 5 bases at J, with 18 bases in the middle. Germline lookup yields CDR1 SEHNR and CDR2 FQNEAQ (reference sequence). The receptor's source is a woman between 55 and 75 years old with renal cell carcinoma. The J gene is TRBJ2-7, the V gene TRBV7-9; D perhaps matches TRBD2 (6 bases). This sample comprised tumor tissue, obtained from a patient whose treatment included radiotherapy and nephrectomy. The CDR3 is CASSLGATGGEDEQYF. The CDR3 region has the DNA TGTGCCAGCAGCTTAGGCGCTACCGGGGGAGAAGACGAGCAGTACTTC.